The clone carrying this T cell receptor (beta chain) has ten or more counts. Antigen unknown. This sample was included in a study of tumor-infiltrating lymphocytes in primary liver carcinoma. On the study more broadly: Aged between 30 and 69 years, the patients were men and women. Study findings and constraints: Overlap in tumor-adjacent and tumor-blood pairs fell below that of tumor region pairs. When set against blood, tumors had a significantly higher top-250-clone fraction (p = 0.039).

V lost 4 bases and J lost 7, with 17 bases in between. Germline V gene lookup returns CDR1 SGHRS and CDR2 YFSETQ. The CDR3 is made up of 14 amino acids. cDNA specific to TCR beta was made from 500 ng of total RNA, with a constant-region primer employed for priming. Construction of TCR beta libraries relied on three successive nested multiplex PCR rounds employing slightly modified ARM-PCR. It was with TRBV1-TRBV30 forward primers and a C-beta reverse primer that the first two PCR rounds were run, at around 11 cycles each. TCRdb re-called the multiplex PCR reads through MiXCR, storing one row per CDR3 protein. This sample yields about 120,000 distinct CDR3 sequences, of which around two thirds are seen a single time; around 8.1% belongs to the top ten. Between roughly 17 and 30 mg of unsorted bulk tissue served as the source from which RNA and DNA were co-extracted. Subjects presented with primary liver carcinoma managed by surgical resection.

The sequencing input was tumor-adjacent normal liver tissue. This clonotype was obtained from a woman between 55 and 75 years old with primary liver carcinoma and hepatitis B virus infection. The V call is TRBV5-1, the J call TRBJ2-5; weak D call: TRBD2 (6 bases). CDR3 sequence (DNA): TGCGCCAGCAGCCTCCGGGAGCACGGCGGGACCCAGTACTTC. Amino acid sequence: CASSLREHGGTQYF. Together with reference TRBV5-1 and TRBJ2-5, the CDR3 gives the full variable domain: KAGVTQTPRYLIKTRGQQVTLSCSPISGHRSVSWYQQTPGQGLQFLFEYFSETQRNKGNFPGRFSGRQFSNSRSEMNVSTLELGDSALYLCASSLREHGGTQYFGPGTRLLVL.